This T cell receptor (beta chain) emerged from a study of T cell repertoires in cytomegalovirus infection. V lost 7 bases to trimming and J lost 1 base, with 8 bases between them. The germline V gene encodes CDR1 MNHNY and CDR2 SVGAGI (reference sequence). CDR3 length equals 13 residues. TCRdb passed the reads through MiXCR, listing each CDR3 protein once. Counted here are approximately 590,000 distinct CDR3 sequences, approximately 40% occurring once; the ten biggest clones make up 48%. This clonotype appeared a single time. Its matching antigen is unknown. The sample in question was cultured PBMCs, obtained from culture after CMV antigen stimulation. The V and J genes are TRBV6-6 and TRBJ2-1; D call uncertain. The source is a human donor in good health (CMV status not recorded). Some clones in this sample may be carry-over from other donors' samples. The CDR3 coding sequence is TGTGCCAGCACGTTGCAGTCCTACAATGAGCAGTTCTTC. Its protein is CASTLQSYNEQFF.